The present TCR beta chain was sequenced within a study of CXCR3-negative and CXCR3-positive naive CD8 T cells. General study findings and limits: Against CXCR3-negative naive cells, CXCR3-positive naive cells showed more hydrophobic TRB CDR3s.

This CDR3 spans 14 amino acids. Germline-derived CDR1 and CDR2 are LGHDT and YNNKEL (reference sequence). On this clonotype itself: Its target is not known.

UMI-labeled TRB cDNA libraries were prepared by 5' RACE. TCRdb processed the 5' RACE reads again and assigns one entry to each CDR3 protein, with no DNA. The specimen's table records over 55,000 distinct CDR3 sequences. Source material: naive CXCR3+ CD8+ T cells from blood. Subset reported: CD45RO-CCR7+CD27+CD95- naive CD8+ T cells expressing CXCR3 (TNR3+). V usage is TRBV3-1 and J usage is TRBJ2-3; TCRdb returns TRBD2, unconfirmable since there is no DNA. This receptor was identified in a human donor in good health. Some clones in this sample may be carry-over from other donors' samples. The CDR3 sequence: CASSQGAGTDTQYF.